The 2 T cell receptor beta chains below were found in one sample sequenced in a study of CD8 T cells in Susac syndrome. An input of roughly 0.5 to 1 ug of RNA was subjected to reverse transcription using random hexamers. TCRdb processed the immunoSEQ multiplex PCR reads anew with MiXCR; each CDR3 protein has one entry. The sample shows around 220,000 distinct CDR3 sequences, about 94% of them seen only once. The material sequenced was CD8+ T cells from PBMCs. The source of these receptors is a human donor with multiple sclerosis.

CDR3 region: CASSSRDAYEQYF. CDR3 sequence (DNA): TGTGCCAGCAGTTCCCGGGACGCCTACGAGCAGTACTTC. This rearrangement joins TRBV7-9 to TRBJ2-7; D is tentatively TRBD1 or TRBD2 (5 bases each). V dropped 6 bases and J dropped 2 bases, with 11 bases sitting between them. CDR3 length equals 13 residues. In germline, CDR1 is SEHNR, CDR2 FQNEAQ (reference sequence).

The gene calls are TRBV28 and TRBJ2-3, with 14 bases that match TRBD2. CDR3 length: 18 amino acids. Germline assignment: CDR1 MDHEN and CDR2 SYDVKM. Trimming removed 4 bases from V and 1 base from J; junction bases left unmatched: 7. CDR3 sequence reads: CASSSRTSGGRGTDTQYF. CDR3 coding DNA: TGTGCCAGCAGTTCCCGGACTAGCGGGGGGAGGGGCACAGATACGCAGTATTTT.